This T cell receptor (beta chain) was retrieved from a study of T cell changes during pregnancy in multiple sclerosis (dated by TCRdb to the late 2010s). Regarding the study in general: The study examined how the T cell repertoire changed over the course of pregnancy in women with multiple sclerosis.

Libraries were made using the immunoSEQ multiplex PCR assay. TCRdb retrieved this table from immuneACCESS and kept in-frame rearrangements only. Not all clones are present; in checked studies, unresolved V genes account for under half, and no reason is known for the remainder. The sample data list about 130,000 clones, and about 96% of these were observed just once. Of the sample, 0.4% to 0.5% is held by the ten largest clones. CDR1 and CDR2, per the germline V gene, are SGHNT and YENEEA. Spanning cysteine to phenylalanine, the CDR3 consists of 17 amino acids. Only the CDR3 portion is preserved as DNA: 51 bases, with reading frame beginning at the first base. The V end gives up 0 bases and the J end 5 bases, leaving 7 bases in the junction not matched to a gene. With respect to this clone: Its binding antigen is unknown. It has no much larger one-base neighbor in the sample; base qualities were not kept.

The clonotype originates from a female donor with multiple sclerosis, enrolled in a pregnancy study. The chain was built from TRBV11-3 and TRBJ2-2; 9 bases in the middle match TRBD1. Specimen: peripheral blood, collected after pregnancy. The DNA is as follows: TGTGCCAGCAGCTTAGATCTCGGGACAGGGCGTACCGGGGAGCTGTTTTTT. This translates into CASSLDLGTGRTGELFF.